The T cell receptor beta chain described here comes from a study of blood T cell repertoires in COVID-19. Study context: There were acute and convalescent COVID-19 samples, and they came from the United States, Italy and Spain. PBMCs, B-cell-depleted T cells, or T cells provided the cDNA or gDNA that made up the material.

Authors' processing steps: Researchers report that nucleated cell counts were estimated from reference gene primer amplification. TCRdb's table, derived via immunoSEQ multiplex PCR, lists solely in-frame clones and lacks some. V and J calls and clone size are as listed in that table; D and trimming were resolved from the DNA. The sample yields some 130,000 clones, about 87% seen once. The germline V and J ends were trimmed by 8 bases and 5 bases, with 15 bases remaining between them. This CDR3 has 13 residues. Germline V lookup: CDR1 SNHLY, CDR2 FYNNEI. This chain uses TRBV2 with TRBJ1-1; D might be TRBD1 (6 bases). The sample comprised peripheral blood. This receptor was identified in a man aged 50 to 60 with acute or convalescent COVID-19. The CDR3 is CASGGHPGTEAFF. Here the CDR3 DNA reads TGTGCCAGCGGGGGACATCCGGGGACTGAAGCTTTCTTT.